This is a list of T cell receptor beta chains from one sample in a study of OX40 agonist ivuxolimab in advanced cancers. Method: immunoSEQ multiplex PCR; TCRdb's copy keeps in-frame clones and lacks some. The table lists about 86,000 clones, roughly 87% of them singletons. The sample here was CD4+ or CD8+ T cells sorted from blood, taken in a trial of the OX40 agonist ivuxolimab. These receptors all stem from an adult with an advanced solid tumor such as melanoma, head and neck, liver or kidney cancer. CDR3s include the opening cysteine and the closing phenylalanine or tryptophan. A D gene is named only where the DNA matches it firmly. A row's size may be missing; if present it is once, few, many or a size class.

j_gene	d_gene	abundance	v_gene	CDR3nt	CDR3aa
TRBJ2-7	TRBD2	.	TRBV7-2	TGTGCCAGCGGACCGGGACTAGCCTCCTACGAGCAGTACTTC	CASGPGLASYEQYF
TRBJ2-7	.	.	TRBV7-2	TGTGCCAGCAGCTTCCCTAAGAGCGAGCAGTACTTC	CASSFPKSEQYF
TRBJ2-7	.	.	TRBV5-1	TGCGCCAGCAGCCCTCGACAGGTAGGATACGAGCAGTACTTC	CASSPRQVGYEQYF
TRBJ2-1	TRBD1	.	TRBV19	TGTGCCAGTAGTGGACGACAGGGGGCTCGCAATGAGCAGTTCTTC	CASSGRQGARNEQFF
TRBJ2-5	.	.	TRBV27	TGTGCCAGCAGTTGGAGGGGTGAGACCCAGTACTTC	CASSWRGETQYF
TRBJ2-1	TRBD2	.	TRBV6-5	TGTGCCAGCAGTTCTCTAGCGGGAGGCAATGAGCAGTTCTTC	CASSSLAGGNEQFF
TRBJ2-1	.	.	TRBV11-2	TGTGCCAGCAGCTTAGATCTGAGAACCCACAATGAGCAGTTCTTC	CASSLDLRTHNEQFF
TRBJ2-7	TRBD1	.	TRBV11-2	TGTGCCAGCAGTTTCTCCTTCGGGACAGGGCACTCCTACGAGCAGTACTTC	CASSFSFGTGHSYEQYF
TRBJ1-2	.	once	TRBV7-9	TGTGCCAGCAGCTTGAGTCAGGCTTCACTTCGGGGCTACACCTTC	CASSLSQASLRGYTF
TRBJ2-7	TRBD2	.	TRBV5-1	TGCGCCAGCAGCTTGGGAGGGGAGGGCCCCTACGAGCAGTACTTC	CASSLGGEGPYEQYF
TRBJ1-5	.	.	TRBV11-2	TGTGCCAGCAGCTCTAACCCGTCGGGAAGCAATCAGCCCCAGCATTTT	CASSSNPSGSNQPQHF
TRBJ2-5	.	few	TRBV7-3	TGTGCCAGCAGCTTAATTGGAGGGCCGGGGGAGACCCAGTACTTC	CASSLIGGPGETQYF
TRBJ2-7	.	.	TRBV7-8	TGTGCCAGCAGCCCGTCCCTAAGTCGGGAGCAGTACTTC	CASSPSLSREQYF
TRBJ1-1	.	.	TRBV5-1	TGCGCCAGCAGCCCTGACACCAGATCCATGAACACTGAAGCTTTCTTT	CASSPDTRSMNTEAFF
TRBJ2-1	.	.	TRBV5-5	TGTGCCAGCAGCAGGGACGGGGACTCCTACAATGAGCAGTTCTTC	CASSRDGDSYNEQFF
TRBJ2-1	.	.	TRBV11-1	TGTGCCAGCAGCTTGGCCCAGGGGCCCTACAATGAGCAGTTCTTC	CASSLAQGPYNEQFF
TRBJ1-5	.	.	TRBV6-1	TGTGCCAGCAGTCCTTTAGGGGGGAATCAGCCCCAGCATTTT	CASSPLGGNQPQHF
TRBJ2-2	.	.	TRBV7-9	TGTGCCAGCAGCTTAGTGGCTCTTTACACCGGGGAGCTGTTTTTT	CASSLVALYTGELFF